These 29 T cell receptor beta chains originate from one sample sequenced in a study of blood T cell repertoires in COVID-19. Measured with immunoSEQ multiplex PCR; TCRdb has only the in-frame clones, and not every one. The profile shows 200,000 to 250,000 clones, 70% to 90% of them singletons. Sequencing input: peripheral blood. These receptors all stem from a man younger than 45 with COVID-19, enrolled during active disease.

The chain links TRBV5-4 to TRBJ2-3, with 13 bases identical to TRBD2. This CDR3 spans 19 amino acids. V shed 3 bases and J 0 bases; nucleotides not matched to a gene: 10. CDR1 and CDR2 from the germline V gene are SGHNT and YYREEE (reference sequence). The CDR3 reads CASSSGTSGVRISTDTQYF. The CDR3 nucleotides read TGTGCCAGCAGCTCGGGGACTAGCGGGGTAAGGATTAGCACAGATACGCAGTATTTT.

The V and J genes are TRBV27 and TRBJ2-1; TRBD1 might be the D (6 bases). With 6 bases removed from V and 8 bases from J, the gap between germline ends came to 11 bases. The germline V gene has CDR1 MNHEY and CDR2 SMNVEV (reference sequence). This CDR3 is built from 12 residues. The CDR3 DNA reads as TGTGCCAGCAGCCTTCACAGGGATGAGCAGTTCTTC. As protein: CASSLHRDEQFF.

The chain combines TRBV6-5 with TRBJ2-1, with D unresolved. This CDR3 spans 14 amino acids. Germline assignment: CDR1 MNHEY and CDR2 SVGAGI. The V end was cut by 3 bases, the J end by 7 bases, with 13 bases between. CDR3 nucleotides: TGTGCCAGCAGTTATTCACGACTCGGGAATGAGCAGTTCTTC. Its translation is CASSYSRLGNEQFF.

This clone has a single count. This chain connects TRBV14 to TRBJ1-4, with TRBD1 identical over 7 bases. Trimming took 5 bases from V and 8 from J; bases not matched to a gene: 11. Germline assignment: CDR1 SGHDN and CDR2 FVKESK. CDR3 length equals 15 residues. The CDR3 DNA is TGTGCCAGCAGCGCCCAAGGGGGCGCCGGGGAAAAACTGTTTTTT. Protein product: CASSAQGGAGEKLFF.

The chain joins TRBV19 to TRBJ2-3; 9 bases are a match to TRBD2. Trimming removed 7 bases from V and 0 bases from J; junction bases left unmatched: 8. This CDR3 has 16 residues. CDR1 is LNHDA and CDR2 is SQIVND in the germline V gene (reference sequence). The CDR3 region has the DNA TGTGCCAGTACCCAAAGCGGGAGGTCCAGCACAGATACGCAGTATTTT. This codes for CASTQSGRSSTDTQYF.

The chain joins TRBV11-3 to TRBJ2-1; tentative D call: TRBD1 (5 bases). CDR3 length: 12 amino acids. Trimming cost V 5 bases and J 9 bases, with 11 bases left between them. CDR1 and CDR2 from the germline V gene are SGHNT and YENEEA. This chain's CDR3 is CASSQQESEQFF. The CDR3 DNA follows: TGTGCCAGCAGCCAACAGGAGAGTGAGCAGTTCTTC.

The J gene is TRBJ1-4, the V gene TRBV4-3; TRBD1 aligns across 10 bases. Trimming at V came to 4 bases and at J to 8 bases, leaving 7 bases not matched to a gene. This CDR3 is 15 amino acids long. The germline gives CDR1 LGHNA, CDR2 YSLEER. For the CDR3, the DNA is TGCGCCAGCAGCCGTACCGGGACAGGGGAAGAAAAACTGTTTTTT. This encodes CASSRTGTGEEKLFF.

This clone occurred a few times. The rearrangement joins TRBV18 to TRBJ1-1; possibly TRBD1 for D (6 bases). Trimming stripped 2 bases from V and 0 bases from J, with 7 bases between. The CDR3 covers 14 residues. Per the germline V gene, CDR1 is KGHSH and CDR2 is LQKENI. For the CDR3, the DNA is TGTGCCAGCTCACCAAACAGGGTGAACACTGAAGCTTTCTTT. This sequence encodes CASSPNRVNTEAFF.

A remark on this clone: Other DNA sequences in this specimen translate into the identical CDR3. The CDR3 DNA follows: TGTGCCAGCAGTTTAACAGGGGGATATGGCTACACCTTC. It translates to CASSLTGGYGYTF. The chain joins TRBV28 to TRBJ1-2; TRBD1 matches at 8 bases. Germline loops: CDR1 MDHEN, CDR2 SYDVKM. The CDR3 has 13 residues. J lost 5 bases, V lost 2 bases, and 1 base had no gene match.

This chain links TRBV21-1 with TRBJ2-3; the table's D gene call, TRBD1, was not cross checked with the DNA. TRBV21-1 has pseudogene status. CDR3 length: 13 residues. The CDR3, as DNA: TGTGCCAGCAGCAAAGGAAGGGGAGATACGCAGTATTTT. Encoded protein: CASSKGRGDTQYF.

The chain couples TRBV19 to TRBJ2-1; maybe TRBD2 (6 bases). The CDR3 contains 18 residues. The ends were cut back, 7 bases at V and 5 bases at J, with 27 bases in the middle. Germline values: CDR1 LNHDA, CDR2 SQIVND (reference sequence). The CDR3 DNA reads as TGTGCCAGTACCCCTGGGACTGGAATTCGCTCCCGACACAATGAGCAGTTCTTC. Translating it yields CASTPGTGIRSRHNEQFF.

J is TRBJ2-7 and V is TRBV7-2, with D possibly being TRBD2 (5 bases). The CDR3 covers 13 residues. V was clipped by 5 bases and J by 3 bases, with 11 bases between them. Per germline, CDR1 SGHTA and CDR2 FQGNSA. Here the CDR3 reads CASSPPSGYEQYF. As DNA, the CDR3 is TGTGCCAGCAGCCCACCCAGCGGCTACGAGCAGTACTTC.

This clone appeared a single time. The chain couples TRBV4-1 to TRBJ1-5; TRBD1 might be the D (6 bases). The CDR3 spans 11 residues. The germline V gene has CDR1 MGHRA and CDR2 YSYEKL. The germline V and J ends were trimmed by 1 base and 11 bases, with 6 bases remaining between them. CDR3 DNA sequence: TGCGCCAGCAGCCAAGGGGACACCCAGCATTTT. It specifies CASSQGDTQHF.

The gene calls are TRBV23-1 and TRBJ1-2; D not certain. TRBV23-1 has ORF status, its function being uncertain. V was pared by 2 bases and J by 3 bases, with 10 bases between. This CDR3 spans 14 amino acids. CDR3 sequence (DNA): TGCGCCAGCAGTCAACTCCCGGGGTACTATGGCTACACCTTC. Translation: CASSQLPGYYGYTF.

The chain employs TRBV6-2 or TRBV6-3 and TRBJ1-2, with D maybe TRBD1 (6 bases). There are 12 residues in the CDR3. Trimming removed 2 bases from V and 8 bases from J, with 9 bases in between. Germline loops: CDR1 MNHEY, CDR2 SVGEGT. The DNA of the CDR3 is TGTGCCAGCAGTTACAGGGGGAGCGGCTACACCTTC. It encodes CASSYRGSGYTF.

The chain uses TRBV27 and TRBJ2-3; TRBD1 matches at 9 bases. This CDR3 is 15 amino acids long. V gave up 4 bases and J gave up 7 bases; unmatched junction bases: 9. The V gene's germline CDR1 is MNHEY and CDR2 SMNVEV (reference sequence). CDR3 nucleotides: TGTGCCAGCAGTTCCCGGACAGGGGATCGATATACGCAGTATTTT. Translating it yields CASSSRTGDRYTQYF.

The rearrangement joins TRBV5-1 to TRBJ1-5; no clear D gene. V dropped 0 bases and J dropped 1 base, with 11 bases sitting between them. Germline assignment: CDR1 SGHRS and CDR2 YFSETQ. The CDR3 contains 16 residues. This chain's CDR3 is CASSLVPQPSNQPQHF. CDR3 DNA: TGCGCCAGCAGCTTGGTACCACAGCCGAGCAATCAGCCCCAGCATTTT.

The V call is TRBV15, the J call TRBJ1-6; the D is unclear. From germline, CDR1 is LNHNV and CDR2 YYDKDF (reference sequence). V was clipped by 4 bases and J by 9 bases, with 16 bases between them. This CDR3 is 15 amino acids long. The CDR3 nucleotides read TGTGCCACCAGCATCGAGGAGTTACGGGGTTCACCCCTCCACTTT. The encoded protein is CATSIEELRGSPLHF.

This chain's CDR3 is CASRRQGGTDTQYF. The DNA of the CDR3 is TGTGCCAGCAGGAGACAGGGGGGCACAGATACGCAGTATTTT. This chain joins TRBV5-4 and TRBJ2-3; 9 bases fit TRBD1. V was pared by 5 bases and J by 1 base, with 2 bases of the junction left unmatched. Germline lookup yields CDR1 SGHNT and CDR2 YYREEE (reference sequence). This CDR3 comprises 14 residues.

The chain carries TRBV5-1 and TRBJ2-1, with D perhaps TRBD2 (5 bases). The CDR3 has 16 amino acids. The V end was cut by 1 base, the J end by 4 bases, with 15 bases between. Germline values: CDR1 SGHRS, CDR2 YFSETQ. The CDR3 protein is CASSLKPRTGYNEQFF. CDR3 sequence (DNA): TGCGCCAGCAGCTTGAAGCCGAGGACTGGGTACAATGAGCAGTTCTTC.

The genes are TRBV19 and TRBJ1-3; D might be TRBD1 (6 bases). The CDR3 extends over 14 amino acids. Trimming removed 1 base at V and 2 bases at J, with 6 bases between. CDR1 and CDR2 from the germline V gene are LNHDA and SQIVND (reference sequence). The DNA of the CDR3 is TGTGCCAGTAGTATAGCAGGGGCTGGAAACACCATATATTTT. This gives the protein CASSIAGAGNTIYF.

This clone came up once. The J gene is TRBJ2-7, the V gene TRBV9, with a possible D match to TRBD2 (6 bases). CDR3 length equals 15 residues. Trimming shortened V by 3 bases and J by 1 base, and 14 bases separated the two germline ends. Germline V lookup: CDR1 SGDLS, CDR2 YYNGEE. The CDR3: CASSAEGTDSYEQYF. Written as DNA, the CDR3 is TGTGCCAGCAGCGCAGAAGGGACTGATTCCTACGAGCAGTACTTC.

The rearrangement joins TRBV6-5 to TRBJ2-3, with D tentatively TRBD2 (5 bases). V was shortened by 6 bases and J by 8 bases, with 9 bases between the two germline ends. Germline V gene data show CDR1 as MNHEY and CDR2 as SVGAGI. The CDR3 sequence is 11 residues long. In nucleotides, the CDR3 is TGTGCCAGCAGAGCCCGGGGTACGCAGTATTTT. It specifies CASRARGTQYF.

The J gene is TRBJ2-7, the V gene TRBV3-1 (or the pseudogene TRBV3-2), with 9 positions matching TRBD1. The CDR3 sequence is 13 residues long. V dropped 6 bases and J dropped 4; count of bases not matched to a gene: 4. Germline CDR1 reads LGHDT; CDR2 reads YNNKEL (reference sequence). The CDR3 region has the DNA TGTGCCAGCAGGGGACAGGGCCTATACGAGCAGTACTTC. It translates to CASRGQGLYEQYF.

This clone was recorded once. The chain is built from TRBV3-1 (or the pseudogene TRBV3-2) and TRBJ1-4; a weak D match, TRBD1 (6 bases). Trimming took off 1 base at V and 8 bases at J, with 14 bases between the two ends. Germline values: CDR1 LGHDT, CDR2 YNNKEL (reference sequence). This CDR3 is built from 15 residues. CDR3 coding DNA: TGTGCCAGCAGCCAAGCGGGAGGGGGGGAGGAAAAACTGTTTTTT. Protein sequence: CASSQAGGGEEKLFF.

CDR3 in DNA: TGTGCCAGCAAGGGAGGCAATCAGCCCCAGCATTTT. Protein product: CASKGGNQPQHF. The chain joins TRBV28 to TRBJ1-5; no clear D. The ends were cut back, 7 bases at V and 2 bases at J, with 6 bases in the middle. Germline V gene lookup returns CDR1 MDHEN and CDR2 SYDVKM. CDR3 length: 12 residues.

J is TRBJ2-7 and V is TRBV7-8; TRBD2 agrees at 10 bases. CDR1 is SGHVS and CDR2 is FQNEAQ in the germline V gene. V trimming: 5 bases; J trimming: 1 base; junction bases outside the gene matches: 20. The CDR3 totals 20 residues. CDR3 DNA sequence: TGTGCCAGCAGCCCCATACCCGGGTTAGCGGGAGGTCCTCGATCCTACGAGCAGTACTTC. Its translation: CASSPIPGLAGGPRSYEQYF.

The chain links TRBV2 to TRBJ2-7; no firm D call. V was trimmed by 7 bases and J by 3 bases, leaving 7 bases between them. From germline, CDR1 is SNHLY and CDR2 FYNNEI. CDR3 length: 11 amino acids. The CDR3, as DNA: TGTGCCAGCATAAAATTCTACGAGCAGTACTTC. Its translation: CASIKFYEQYF.

This chain connects TRBV7-8 to TRBJ2-7; 9 bases map to TRBD2. The germline V gene has CDR1 SGHVS and CDR2 FQNEAQ. There are 15 residues in the CDR3. Trimming at V came to 2 bases and at J to 2 bases, leaving 4 bases not matched to a gene. The CDR3 spells CASSLTTSGTYEQYF. In DNA, the CDR3 is TGTGCCAGCAGCTTAACGACTAGCGGAACCTACGAGCAGTACTTC. Full variable domain (outside the CDR3, taken from reference TRBV7-8 and TRBJ2-7): GAGVSQSPRYKVAKRGQDVALRCDPISGHVSLFWYQQALGQGPEFLTYFQNEAQLDKSGLPSDRFFAERPEGSVSTLKIQRTQQEDSAVYLCASSLTTSGTYEQYFGPGTRLTVT.